Detailed here is one TCR beta chain. Naive CD8 cells comprised CD45RO-negative, CCR7-positively selected cells, excluding terminally differentiated effector memory CD45RA+ cells. The data are from a study of shared clonotypes between healthy human individuals. Using immunoSEQ multiplex PCR, the repertoire was profiled, and TCRdb retains in-frame clones only, with some absent. In the table there are about 820,000 clones, roughly 92% of which are singletons. This CDR3 is 16 amino acids long. Germline V gene data show CDR1 as LNHNV and CDR2 as YYDKDF (reference sequence). Unmatched junction bases numbered 8, after V lost 1 base and J lost 6 bases.

Input material: naive CD8+ T cells sorted from blood. This clonotype originated in a man aged 30 to 45 in good health. The genes are TRBV15 and TRBJ1-5, with 8 bases matching TRBD1. The CDR3 coding sequence is TGTGCCACCAGCAGAGTTAAAGGACAGGGTGCTCAGCCCCAGCATTTT. Translating gives CATSRVKGQGAQPQHF.